This is a list of T cell receptor beta chains from one sample in a study of Ad26.COV2.S vaccination and SARS-CoV-2 variants. Method: immunoSEQ multiplex PCR; TCRdb's copy keeps in-frame clones and lacks some. The table includes about 410,000 clones, 89% detected once. The source material was peripheral blood, sampled in a trial of Ad26.COV2.S vaccine versus placebo. The source is a person aged 18-65 years who received the Ad26.COV2.S COVID-19 vaccine or a placebo. Each CDR3 is given with its conserved first and last residue. Fields, in order: J gene, clone size, D gene, V gene, CDR3 protein, CDR3 DNA. D genes are given only for firm matches. Not every row has a clone size; where given, it reads once, few, many or a size class.

J gene: TRBJ1-2
clone size: -
D gene: -
V gene: TRBV6-5
CDR3 protein: CASSYSGSNYGYTF
CDR3 DNA: TGTGCCAGCAGTTACTCAGGCAGTAACTATGGCTACACCTTC

J gene: TRBJ2-7
clone size: -
D gene: TRBD2
V gene: TRBV5-1
CDR3 protein: CASSRIAGVSIGEQYF
CDR3 DNA: TGCGCCAGCAGCAGAATAGCGGGAGTGTCCATTGGCGAGCAGTACTTC

J gene: TRBJ2-5
clone size: -
D gene: -
V gene: TRBV20-1
CDR3 protein: CSVRWGETQYF
CDR3 DNA: TGCAGTGTTCGGTGGGGAGAGACCCAGTACTTC

J gene: TRBJ2-1
clone size: once
D gene: TRBD2
V gene: TRBV9
CDR3 protein: CASSVSLAGGFDEQFF
CDR3 DNA: TGTGCCAGCAGCGTCTCGCTAGCGGGAGGGTTTGATGAGCAGTTCTTC

J gene: TRBJ1-5
clone size: once
D gene: -
V gene: TRBV28
CDR3 protein: CASSLSVQPQHF
CDR3 DNA: TGTGCCAGCAGTTTAAGTGTACAGCCCCAGCATTTT

J gene: TRBJ1-6
clone size: -
D gene: TRBD1
V gene: TRBV30
CDR3 protein: CAWRFGTDDSPLHF
CDR3 DNA: TGTGCCTGGAGGTTCGGGACAGATGATTCACCCCTCCACTTT

J gene: TRBJ2-7
clone size: once
D gene: -
V gene: TRBV28
CDR3 protein: CASNPEGEATLEQYF
CDR3 DNA: TGTGCCAGCAATCCCGAGGGGGAGGCAACCCTCGAGCAGTACTTC

J gene: TRBJ1-4
clone size: few
D gene: -
V gene: TRBV16
CDR3 protein: CASSLGTRVNEKLFF
CDR3 DNA: TGTGCCAGCAGCCTCGGGACGAGGGTTAATGAAAAACTGTTTTTT

J gene: TRBJ1-1
clone size: -
D gene: TRBD1
V gene: TRBV2
CDR3 protein: CASSETGYTEAFF
CDR3 DNA: TGTGCCAGCAGCGAGACAGGGTACACTGAAGCTTTCTTT

J gene: TRBJ2-2
clone size: -
D gene: TRBD1
V gene: TRBV2
CDR3 protein: CASRADRGSGELFF
CDR3 DNA: TGTGCCAGCAGGGCGGACAGGGGAAGCGGGGAGCTGTTTTTT

J gene: TRBJ1-2
clone size: -
D gene: -
V gene: TRBV6-1
CDR3 protein: CASSRPAGRDGYTF
CDR3 DNA: TGTGCCAGCAGCCGCCCCGCGGGGAGAGATGGCTACACCTTC

J gene: TRBJ2-3
clone size: -
D gene: -
V gene: TRBV19
CDR3 protein: CASSIGDTQYF
CDR3 DNA: TGTGCCAGTAGTATAGGGGATACGCAGTATTTT

J gene: TRBJ2-1
clone size: -
D gene: -
V gene: TRBV30
CDR3 protein: CAWSVEVSWFF
CDR3 DNA: TGTGCCTGGAGTGTAGAGGTTAGTTGGTTCTTC

J gene: TRBJ2-2
clone size: -
D gene: -
V gene: TRBV30
CDR3 protein: CAVLPGLDTGELFF
CDR3 DNA: TGTGCCGTCCTCCCGGGACTTGACACCGGGGAGCTGTTTTTT

J gene: TRBJ1-3
clone size: -
D gene: -
V gene: TRBV9
CDR3 protein: CASSVDNSGNTIYF
CDR3 DNA: TGTGCCAGCAGCGTAGATAACTCTGGAAACACCATATATTTT

J gene: TRBJ1-3
clone size: -
D gene: -
V gene: TRBV9
CDR3 protein: CASSVGGQRGNTIYF
CDR3 DNA: TGTGCCAGCAGCGTGGGCGGACAGAGAGGAAACACCATATATTTT

J gene: TRBJ2-1
clone size: -
D gene: -
V gene: TRBV6-1
CDR3 protein: CASSEEGGRAGSSYNEQFF
CDR3 DNA: TGTGCCAGCAGTGAAGAAGGCGGAAGAGCGGGCAGCTCCTACAATGAGCAGTTCTTC

J gene: TRBJ1-1
clone size: -
D gene: -
V gene: TRBV28
CDR3 protein: CASSSPGRNTEAFF
CDR3 DNA: TGTGCCAGCAGTTCCCCCGGCAGGAACACTGAAGCTTTCTTT

J gene: TRBJ1-4
clone size: -
D gene: -
V gene: TRBV24-1
CDR3 protein: CATSDSAVEREKLFF
CDR3 DNA: TGTGCCACCAGTGATTCAGCGGTGGAGCGGGAAAAACTGTTTTTT

J gene: TRBJ2-6
clone size: -
D gene: TRBD2
V gene: TRBV7-9
CDR3 protein: CASSLKVGGSGANVLTF
CDR3 DNA: TGTGCCAGCAGCTTAAAGGTGGGAGGGTCCGGGGCCAACGTCCTGACTTTC

J gene: TRBJ2-2
clone size: once
D gene: -
V gene: TRBV5-1
CDR3 protein: CASLDSNTGELFF
CDR3 DNA: TGCGCCAGCCTCGACTCGAACACCGGGGAGCTGTTTTTT

J gene: TRBJ2-5
clone size: -
D gene: TRBD2
V gene: TRBV5-4
CDR3 protein: CASSSAGMETQYF
CDR3 DNA: TGTGCCAGCAGCTCAGCGGGAATGGAGACCCAGTACTTC

J gene: TRBJ1-3
clone size: -
D gene: -
V gene: TRBV2
CDR3 protein: CASSLESGGNTIYF
CDR3 DNA: TGTGCCAGCAGCCTTGAATCGGGGGGAAACACCATATATTTT

J gene: TRBJ1-1
clone size: -
D gene: TRBD1
V gene: TRBV5-8
CDR3 protein: CASSYDRGFRAFF
CDR3 DNA: TGTGCCAGCAGCTACGACAGGGGGTTTAGGGCTTTCTTT

J gene: TRBJ2-2
clone size: -
D gene: -
V gene: TRBV7-3
CDR3 protein: CASRLEHTGELFF
CDR3 DNA: TGTGCCAGCAGACTAGAACACACCGGGGAGCTGTTTTTT

J gene: TRBJ2-7
clone size: -
D gene: TRBD2
V gene: TRBV5-4
CDR3 protein: CASSPRGASGRAVEHF
CDR3 DNA: TGTGCCAGCAGCCCTAGAGGGGCTAGCGGGAGGGCCGTCGAGCACTTC

J gene: TRBJ2-1
clone size: -
D gene: -
V gene: TRBV2
CDR3 protein: CASSEFSGDEQFF
CDR3 DNA: TGTGCCAGCAGTGAATTTTCCGGGGATGAGCAGTTCTTC

J gene: TRBJ2-2
clone size: -
D gene: TRBD2
V gene: TRBV28
CDR3 protein: CASRRTRPGELFF
CDR3 DNA: TGTGCCAGCAGGAGGACTAGACCCGGGGAGCTGTTTTTT

J gene: TRBJ2-5
clone size: -
D gene: -
V gene: TRBV12-3/TRBV12-4
CDR3 protein: CASSFRHQETQYF
CDR3 DNA: TGTGCCAGCAGTTTCCGCCACCAAGAGACCCAGTACTTC

J gene: TRBJ2-4
clone size: -
D gene: TRBD1
V gene: TRBV9
CDR3 protein: CASSRGQGHHIQYF
CDR3 DNA: TGTGCCAGCAGCCGGGGACAGGGTCACCACATTCAGTACTTC